One sample yielded the 26 T cell receptor beta chains listed below, sequenced in a study of cytomegalovirus exposure and HLA in healthy donors. The PCR contained 60 Vbeta and 13 Jbeta primers. The protocol was immunoSEQ multiplex PCR, while the TCRdb copy is restricted to in-frame clones and leaves out a portion. The table records approximately 180,000 clones, around 84% of them present only once. The sample was PBMCs. These receptors originate from a woman aged 18-29 years in good health and CMV-seronegative.

The rearrangement links TRBV10-3 to TRBJ2-1; the match to TRBD2 covers 8 bases. Germline CDR1 ENHRY, CDR2 SYGVKD. The junction had 8 bases not matched to a gene; V was cut back by 6 bases and J by 1 base. This CDR3 contains 16 residues. The CDR3 loop is CAIRAGGSGSYNEQFF. The CDR3 nucleotides read TGTGCCATCAGGGCGGGAGGCTCGGGTTCCTACAATGAGCAGTTCTTC.

The gene calls are TRBV28 and TRBJ2-7; 10 nucleotides align to TRBD2. Trimming removed 4 bases from V and 0 bases from J; junction bases left unmatched: 6. CDR1 and CDR2 (germline): MDHEN, SYDVKM. This CDR3 has 16 amino acids. In DNA form, the CDR3 reads TGTGCCAGCAGTTCCCGACTAGCGGGCCTCTCCTACGAGCAGTACTTC. Translated: CASSSRLAGLSYEQYF.

The chain couples TRBV4-3 to TRBJ1-1, with D uncertain. Germline V CDR1 and CDR2: LGHNA, YSLEER. V was shortened by 1 base and J by 4 bases, with 13 bases between the two germline ends. The CDR3 consists of 15 residues. CDR3 nucleotide sequence: TGCGCCAGCAGCCAAGGGAGACCCCTGGGCACTGAAGCTTTCTTT. It yields the protein CASSQGRPLGTEAFF.

The CDR3 is CASSLGGKTQYF. The CDR3, as DNA: TGTGCCAGCAGTTTAGGCGGGAAAACGCAGTATTTT. The chain is built from TRBV27 and TRBJ2-3, with D maybe TRBD2 (6 bases). Germline CDR1 is MNHEY and CDR2 is SMNVEV (reference sequence). Trimming cost V 2 bases and J 9 bases, with 9 bases left between them. CDR3 size: 12 residues.

V and J are TRBV10-3 and TRBJ1-1; the D is unclear. Trimming took 0 bases from V and 8 from J, leaving 7 bases between them. The CDR3 sequence is 12 residues long. Germline CDR1 ENHRY, CDR2 SYGVKD. In DNA, the CDR3 is TGTGCCATCAGTGAGTCGGCAGAAGAAGCTTTCTTT. Encoded protein: CAISESAEEAFF.

This clone was counted a few times. This chain links TRBV4-1 with TRBJ1-1, with D tentatively TRBD1 (6 bases). Trimming left V 1 base short and J 4 bases short, with 10 bases between. Germline CDR1 and CDR2: MGHRA and YSYEKL. The length of the CDR3 is 14 residues. CDR3 sequence reads: CASSQGLRGTEAFF. CDR3 nucleotide sequence: TGCGCCAGCAGCCAAGGTCTCAGGGGCACTGAAGCTTTCTTT.

V usage is TRBV5-5 and J usage is TRBJ2-7; a possible D gene is TRBD1 (6 bases). CDR1 and CDR2 (germline): SGHKS, YYEKEE (reference sequence). This CDR3 spans 15 amino acids. V was pared by 4 bases and J by 7 bases, with 21 bases between. In nucleotides, the CDR3 is TGTGCCAGCAGCCTGATTTTAGGGGGAGAGAGGGAGCAGTACGTC. This gives the protein CASSLILGGEREQYV.

Here the CDR3 reads CASSGQGINEQFF. In DNA form, the CDR3 reads TGTGCCAGCAGCGGACAGGGGATCAATGAGCAGTTCTTC. This chain links TRBV28 with TRBJ2-1; TRBD1 agrees at 9 bases. This CDR3 comprises 13 residues. V was clipped by 6 bases and J by 6 bases; unmatched bases: 3. Germline assignment: CDR1 MDHEN and CDR2 SYDVKM.

This sequence joins TRBV19 and TRBJ2-1, with 11 bases lining up with TRBD2. The J segment lost 4 bases and the V segment lost 5 bases, leaving 4 bases of the junction unmatched. The germline CDR1 and CDR2 sequences are LNHDA and SQIVND (reference sequence). The CDR3 is 15 residues long. CDR3 nucleotides: TGTGCCAGTAGTGTAACTAGCGGGAGATACAATGAGCAGTTCTTC. Residues: CASSVTSGRYNEQFF.

This chain links TRBV5-1 with TRBJ1-1; 9 bases agree with TRBD1. The CDR3 is made up of 18 amino acids. V lost 1 base, J lost 0 bases, and 10 bases stayed unmatched. Germline V gene data show CDR1 as SGHRS and CDR2 as YFSETQ. The CDR3 here is CASSLRGTGNNMNTEAFF. In nucleotides, the CDR3 is TGCGCCAGCAGCTTGCGGGGGACAGGGAACAACATGAACACTGAAGCTTTCTTT.

The V gene is TRBV29-1, the J gene TRBJ2-2; D is perhaps TRBD1 (5 bases). The length of the CDR3 is 14 residues. V lost 6 bases, J lost 3 bases, and 14 bases lay in between. Germline V gene sequence: CDR1 SQVTM, CDR2 ANQGSEA. The CDR3 DNA follows: TGCAGCGTCCAGCGTCAGGGCCACACCGGGGAGCTGTTTTTT. Translating it yields CSVQRQGHTGELFF.

This chain joins TRBV18 and TRBJ1-2; the match to TRBD1 covers 8 bases. J lost 5 bases, V lost 5 bases, and 10 bases had no gene match. The germline CDR1 and CDR2 sequences are KGHSH and LQKENI. The CDR3 loop spans 15 amino acids. CDR3 sequence reads: CASSEDRGAAYGYTF. The CDR3 nucleotides are TGTGCCAGCTCAGAAGACAGGGGCGCCGCATATGGCTACACCTTC.

This rearrangement joins TRBV5-6 to TRBJ1-6, with D possibly matching TRBD1 (5 bases). The CDR3 contains 16 residues. Germline CDR1 SGHDT, CDR2 YYEEEE. V lost 0 bases to trimming and J lost 5 bases, with 12 bases between them. The CDR3 spells CASSLERGKDNSPLHF. The CDR3 DNA reads TGTGCCAGCAGCTTGGAACGGGGGAAAGATAATTCACCCCTCCACTTT.

The chain uses TRBV30 and TRBJ2-3, with TRBD2 matching over 9 bases. V lost 5 bases and J lost 0; bases outside the gene matches: 12. CDR1 GTSNPN and CDR2 SVGIG come from the germline V gene (reference sequence). The CDR3 extends over 17 amino acids. The CDR3 coding sequence is TGTGCCTGGGGATTAGGGGCTAGCGGGGTTAGCACAGATACGCAGTATTTT. Translating gives CAWGLGASGVSTDTQYF.

This chain uses TRBV7-8 with TRBJ2-1; 10 bases are shared with TRBD2. With 5 bases clipped from V and 6 bases from J, the junction kept 7 bases outside the gene matches. Germline CDR1 SGHVS, CDR2 FQNEAQ. The CDR3 has 15 residues. DNA for the CDR3: TGTGCCAGCAGCCCCGGCGCTAGCGGGAGCAATGAGCAGTTCTTC. Translated, it gives CASSPGASGSNEQFF.

V and J are TRBV27 and TRBJ2-3; D is perhaps TRBD2 (6 bases). This CDR3 is 14 amino acids long. CDR1 and CDR2 from the germline V gene are MNHEY and SMNVEV (reference sequence). The V end was cut by 5 bases, the J end by 4 bases, with 13 bases between. The CDR3 protein is CASSLEGTADTQYF. The CDR3 coding sequence is TGTGCCAGCAGTCTGGAGGGCACCGCAGATACGCAGTATTTT.

V usage is TRBV7-9 and J usage is TRBJ1-4; the D is unclear. The CDR3 loop spans 16 amino acids. The V end was cut by 2 bases, the J end by 5 bases, with 15 bases between. Per the germline V gene, CDR1 is SEHNR and CDR2 is FQNEAQ (reference sequence). The CDR3 DNA reads TGTGCCAGCAGCTTATCTCTACCGGGTGAGAATGAAAAACTGTTTTTT. As protein: CASSLSLPGENEKLFF.

The J gene is TRBJ2-1, the V gene TRBV7-8; TRBD2 matches 14 bases. Germline CDR1 is SGHVS and CDR2 is FQNEAQ. V shed 1 base, J shed 4 bases, and the junction held 12 bases outside the gene matches. The CDR3 extends over 20 amino acids. DNA for the CDR3: TGTGCCAGCAGCTTAGAGGGGGCAGGACTAGCGGGAGGAGTGTACAATGAGCAGTTCTTC. It specifies CASSLEGAGLAGGVYNEQFF.

The V gene is TRBV13, the J gene TRBJ2-1, with TRBD1 matching 8 bases. The V gene end was trimmed by 5 bases and the J gene end by 0 bases; junction bases not matched to a gene: 6. CDR3 length: 16 amino acids. CDR1 is PRHDT and CDR2 is FYEKMQ in the germline V gene (reference sequence). Written as DNA, the CDR3 is TGTGCCAGCAGCCCTCGACAGGGGAGCTCCTACAATGAGCAGTTCTTC. Translation gives CASSPRQGSSYNEQFF.

This clone was seen a handful of times. The chain uses TRBV6-5 and TRBJ2-7, with D perhaps matching TRBD2 (5 bases). Germline V gene lookup returns CDR1 MNHEY and CDR2 SVGAGI. This CDR3 contains 15 residues. The V and J ends lost 2 bases and 0 bases respectively, with 11 bases between them. The CDR3 region is CASSYRDHHSYEQYF. CDR3 nucleotides: TGTGCCAGCAGTTACCGGGATCATCACTCCTACGAGCAGTACTTC.

V usage is TRBV4-3 and J usage is TRBJ2-3, with 7 bases that match TRBD2. Germline lookup yields CDR1 LGHNA and CDR2 YSLEER. V shed 3 bases, J shed 6 bases, and the junction held 15 bases outside the gene matches. This CDR3 is 17 amino acids long. CDR3 nucleotide sequence: TGCGCCAGCAGCCAGGAAATTACTAGCGACGACGGGGATACGCAGTATTTT. Translated: CASSQEITSDDGDTQYF.

The V gene is TRBV29-1, the J gene TRBJ2-5, with TRBD2 identical over 15 bases. The CDR3 runs 15 residues. Germline trimming cut 7 bases from V and 2 bases from J; bases unmatched to any gene: 5. Germline CDR1 SQVTM, CDR2 ANQGSEA. The CDR3 loop is CSAPGTSGRQETQYF. The CDR3 DNA is TGCAGCGCCCCCGGGACTAGCGGGAGGCAAGAGACCCAGTACTTC.

The chain uses TRBV7-2 and TRBJ2-5; D is unclear. This CDR3 is built from 13 residues. CDR1 is SGHTA and CDR2 is FQGNSA in the germline V gene. V gave up 5 bases and J gave up 2 bases, with 9 bases separating them. Here the CDR3 DNA reads TGTGCCAGCAGCCTGGCCCCTCAAGAGACCCAGTACTTC. Translated: CASSLAPQETQYF.

The chain is built from TRBV11-3 and TRBJ2-1; the D gene is possibly TRBD2 (5 bases). Germline CDR1 reads SGHNT; CDR2 reads YENEEA. CDR3 length: 12 residues. V was shortened by 5 bases and J by 8 bases, with 10 bases between the two germline ends. The CDR3 DNA reads TGTGCCAGCAGCACTAGTGTCCATGAGCAGTTCTTC. Amino acids: CASSTSVHEQFF.

This chain links TRBV6-5 with TRBJ1-6, with TRBD1 as a possible D gene (5 bases). The length of the CDR3 is 15 residues. Trimming took off 6 bases at V and 5 bases at J, with 14 bases between the two ends. In germline, CDR1 is MNHEY, CDR2 SVGAGI. Here the CDR3 DNA reads TGTGCCAGCAGCCCCCAGGGAAAGAATAATTCACCCCTCCACTTT. Encoded protein: CASSPQGKNNSPLHF.

The chain's CDR3 is CASSHGLAGGYEQYF. CDR3 bases: TGCGCCAGCAGCCACGGACTAGCGGGGGGATACGAGCAGTACTTC. The chain carries TRBV4-1 and TRBJ2-7, with TRBD2 identical over 14 bases. The CDR3 sequence is 15 residues long. Unmatched junction bases numbered 2, after V lost 3 bases and J lost 4 bases. The germline CDR1 and CDR2 sequences are MGHRA and YSYEKL.